This T cell receptor beta chain stems from a study of identical twins. Details on this clonotype: Its antigen is not known.

Whole-study results and caveats: Surplus twin overlap in beta out-of-frame sequences was less pronounced. There were fewer insertions in abundant cord blood beta clonotypes, but memory repertoires showed no such pattern.

Template switching added a universal primer binding site, and final cDNA carried unique molecular identifiers. TCRdb itself ran the 5' RACE reads through MiXCR, one entry per CDR3 protein. The data hold around 340,000 distinct CDR3 sequences, with 9% to 15% observed a single time. The CDR3 has 15 residues. V lost 2 bases to trimming and J lost 0 bases, with 11 bases between them. Germline CDR1 reads SGHAT; CDR2 reads FQNNGV. A further study also used this sample, focusing on yellow fever vaccine responses in identical twins. This second report adds: Twins showed a vaccine T cell response that reportedly seemed partly convergent, partly personalized.

The sequenced sample consisted of CD8+ T cells sorted from blood. The V call is TRBV11-2, the J call TRBJ2-7; no clear D. The origin of this receptor is a woman younger than 35 in good health. The CDR3 protein is CASSLKSWDSYEQYV. CDR3 bases: TGTGCCAGCAGCTTAAAGTCTTGGGACTCCTACGAGCAGTACGTC.